The present T cell receptor (beta chain) was sequenced within a study of cytomegalovirus exposure and HLA in healthy donors. Profiling relied on immunoSEQ multiplex PCR, and the TCRdb table lists in-frame clones only, not all of them. The top ten clones hold about 0.8% of a sample with a few hundred thousand clones, roughly 88% of them seen once. Germline V lookup: CDR1 SGHTA, CDR2 FQGNSA. Trimming pared 1 base from V and 2 bases from J, leaving 12 bases between. CDR3 size: 15 residues. This receptor was taken from a woman aged 18-29 years in good health and CMV-seronegative. The chain joins TRBV7-2 to TRBJ2-7, with D perhaps matching TRBD1 (5 bases). Material: PBMCs. CDR3 bases: TGTGCCAGCAGCTTAGAAGTGGGGCGTCCCTACGAGCAGTACTTC. This gives the protein CASSLEVGRPYEQYF.